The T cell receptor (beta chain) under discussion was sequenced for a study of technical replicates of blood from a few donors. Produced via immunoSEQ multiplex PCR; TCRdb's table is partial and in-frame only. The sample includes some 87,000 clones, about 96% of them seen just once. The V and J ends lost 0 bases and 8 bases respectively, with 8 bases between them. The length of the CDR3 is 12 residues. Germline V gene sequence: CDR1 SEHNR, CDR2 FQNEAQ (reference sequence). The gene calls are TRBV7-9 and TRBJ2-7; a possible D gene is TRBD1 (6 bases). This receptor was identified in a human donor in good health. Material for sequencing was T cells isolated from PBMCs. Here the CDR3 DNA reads TGTGCCAGCAGCTTAGCCAGGGGCCAGCAGTACTTC. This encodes CASSLARGQQYF. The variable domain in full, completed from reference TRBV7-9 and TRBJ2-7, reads DTGVSQNPRHKITKRGQNVTFRCDPISEHNRLYWYRQTLGQGPEFLTYFQNEAQLEKSRLLSDRFSAERPKGSFSTLEIQRTEQGDSAMYLCASSLARGQQYFGPGTRLTVT.